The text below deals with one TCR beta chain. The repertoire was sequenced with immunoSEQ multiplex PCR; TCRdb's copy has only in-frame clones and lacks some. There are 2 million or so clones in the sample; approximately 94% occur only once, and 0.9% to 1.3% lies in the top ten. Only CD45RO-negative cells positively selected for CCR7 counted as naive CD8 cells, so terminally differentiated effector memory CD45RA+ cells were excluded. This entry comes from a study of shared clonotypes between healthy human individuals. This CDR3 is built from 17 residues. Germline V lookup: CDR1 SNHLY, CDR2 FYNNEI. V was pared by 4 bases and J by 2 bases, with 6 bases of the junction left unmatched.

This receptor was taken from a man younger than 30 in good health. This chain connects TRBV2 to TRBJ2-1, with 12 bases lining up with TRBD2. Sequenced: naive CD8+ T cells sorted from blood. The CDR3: CASSGSLAGGAYNEQFF. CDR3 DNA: TGTGCCAGCAGTGGATCCCTAGCGGGAGGGGCCTACAATGAGCAGTTCTTC.